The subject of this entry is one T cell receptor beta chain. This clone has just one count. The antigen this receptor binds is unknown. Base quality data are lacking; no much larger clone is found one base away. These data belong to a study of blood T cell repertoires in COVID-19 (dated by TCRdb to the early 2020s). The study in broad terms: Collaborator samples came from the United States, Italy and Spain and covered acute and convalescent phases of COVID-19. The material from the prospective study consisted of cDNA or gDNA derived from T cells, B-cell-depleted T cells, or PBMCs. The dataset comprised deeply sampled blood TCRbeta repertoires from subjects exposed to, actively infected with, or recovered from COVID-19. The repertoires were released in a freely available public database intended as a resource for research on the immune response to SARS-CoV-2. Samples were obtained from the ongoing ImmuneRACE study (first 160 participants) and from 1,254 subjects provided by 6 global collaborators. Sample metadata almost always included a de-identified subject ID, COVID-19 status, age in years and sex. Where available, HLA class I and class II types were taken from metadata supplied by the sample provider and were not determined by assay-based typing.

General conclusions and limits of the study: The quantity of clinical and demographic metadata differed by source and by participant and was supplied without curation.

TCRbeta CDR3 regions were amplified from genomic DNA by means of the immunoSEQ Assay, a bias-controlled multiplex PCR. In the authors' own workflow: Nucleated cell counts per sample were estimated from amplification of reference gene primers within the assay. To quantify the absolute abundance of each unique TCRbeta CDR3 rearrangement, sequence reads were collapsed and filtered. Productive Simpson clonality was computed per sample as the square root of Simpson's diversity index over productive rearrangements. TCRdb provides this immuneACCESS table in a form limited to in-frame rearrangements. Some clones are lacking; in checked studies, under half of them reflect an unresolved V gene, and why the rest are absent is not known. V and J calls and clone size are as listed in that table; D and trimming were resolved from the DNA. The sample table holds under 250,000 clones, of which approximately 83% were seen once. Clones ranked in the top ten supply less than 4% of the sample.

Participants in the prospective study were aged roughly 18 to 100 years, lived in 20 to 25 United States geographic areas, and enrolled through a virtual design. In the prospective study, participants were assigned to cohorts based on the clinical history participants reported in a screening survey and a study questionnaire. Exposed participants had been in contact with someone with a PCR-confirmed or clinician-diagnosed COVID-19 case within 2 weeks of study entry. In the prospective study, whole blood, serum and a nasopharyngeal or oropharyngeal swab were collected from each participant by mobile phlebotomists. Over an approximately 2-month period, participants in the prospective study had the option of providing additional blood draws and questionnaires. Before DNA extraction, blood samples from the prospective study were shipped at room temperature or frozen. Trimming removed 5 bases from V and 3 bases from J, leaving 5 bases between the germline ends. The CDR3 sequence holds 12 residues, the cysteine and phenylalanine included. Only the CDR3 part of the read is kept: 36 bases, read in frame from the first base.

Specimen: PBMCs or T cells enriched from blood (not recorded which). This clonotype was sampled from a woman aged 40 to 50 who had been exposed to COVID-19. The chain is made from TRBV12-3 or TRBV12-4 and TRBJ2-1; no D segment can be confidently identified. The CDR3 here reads CASSLSYNEQFF. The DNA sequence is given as TGTGCCAGCAGTCTAAGCTACAATGAGCAGTTCTTC.